These 7 T cell receptor beta chains were all obtained from the same sample, sequenced in a study of CD8+CD57+ T cells in acquired aplastic anemia. CDR3 and TCR beta VDJ profiling relied on a genomic DNA template. TCRdb re-called the reads with MiXCR, one entry per CDR3 protein. Seen here are approximately 190,000 distinct CDR3 sequences, around 47% observed once, and the top ten hold 8% to 10%. CD8+CD57+ cell expansion, shown by flow cytometry, had occurred in the patients selected for sequencing. Sequenced material: sorted CD4+, CD8+, or CD8+CD57+ T cells (not recorded which) from PBMCs. These receptors were collected from a human donor with aplastic anemia.

Notes on this clonotype: The junction departs from germline at one end; a sequencing error may be responsible. This chain connects TRBV15 to TRBJ1-2, with TRBD1 as a possible D gene (6 bases). The V gene's germline CDR1 is LNHNV and CDR2 YYDKDF (reference sequence). The CDR3 length is 15 residues. For the CDR3, the DNA is TGCGCCACCGGCAGAAAAGGGGGATCAGGGTATGGCTACACCTTC. Its translation is CATGRKGGSGYGYTF.

This clonotype occurred many times. The chain is built from TRBV7-9 and TRBJ2-1, with D unresolved. CDR1 is SEHNR and CDR2 is FQNEAQ in the germline V gene (reference sequence). Trimming took off 1 base at V and 8 bases at J, with 6 bases between the two ends. The CDR3 totals 12 residues. The CDR3 bases are TGTGCCAGCAGCTTAGAGGGCCATGAGCAGTTCTTC. Its protein product is CASSLEGHEQFF.

This clonotype was seen just once. The chain employs TRBV19 and TRBJ2-7; 14 bases match TRBD2. The junction had 5 bases not matched to a gene; V was cut back by 3 bases and J by 7 bases. Germline assignment: CDR1 LNHDA and CDR2 SQIVND (reference sequence). The CDR3 runs 15 residues. The CDR3 sequence is CASSIVTSGRGEQYF. CDR3 sequence (DNA): TGTGCCAGTAGTATCGTGACTAGCGGGAGGGGTGAGCAGTACTTC.

The rearrangement uses TRBV12-5 and TRBJ2-3; D is ambiguous. Trimming left V 0 bases short and J 2 bases short, with 9 bases between. The CDR3 sequence is 15 residues long. The germline V gene encodes CDR1 LGHNT and CDR2 FRNRAP. The CDR3 spells CASGLVGDYTDTQYF. In nucleotides, the CDR3 is TGTGCTAGTGGTTTGGTAGGTGATTACACAGATACGCAGTATTTT.

This clonotype was observed a few times. V and J are TRBV29-1 and TRBJ1-3, with D uncertain. V shed 4 bases and J shed 0 bases, with 7 bases lying between them. CDR1 is SQVTM, CDR2 ANQGSEA, per germline. The CDR3 covers 13 residues. In DNA, the CDR3 is TGCAGCGTTGTGCAGAACTCTGGAAACACCATATATTTT. Its translation: CSVVQNSGNTIYF.

This clonotype has only a few counts. The chain carries TRBV29-1 and TRBJ1-1; possibly TRBD1 for D (5 bases). Germline lookup yields CDR1 SQVTM and CDR2 ANQGSEA. V lost 3 bases and J 4 bases, leaving 18 bases between the germline ends. The CDR3 runs to 15 residues. In nucleotides, the CDR3 is TGCAGCGTTGATCCCTACCTTGGGGGTAGCACTGAAGCTTTCTTT. Translation: CSVDPYLGGSTEAFF.

Regarding this clonotype: The junction does not match germline at one end; this may be a read error. This sequence joins TRBV7-9 and TRBJ2-7, with TRBD1 identical over 7 bases. Germline V CDR1 and CDR2: SEHNR, FQNEAQ (reference sequence). The CDR3 is 12 amino acids. The CDR3 bases are TGTGTCAGCGGTCGACAGGGATACGAGCAGTACTTC. Encoded protein: CVSGRQGYEQYF. The whole variable domain, filled in from reference TRBV7-9 and TRBJ2-7, reads DTGVSQNPRHKITKRGQNVTFRCDPISEHNRLYWYRQTLGQGPEFLTYFQNEAQLEKSRLLSDRFSAERPKGSFSTLEIQRTEQGDSAMYLCVSGRQGYEQYFGPGTRLTVT.